These 5 T cell receptor beta chains were sequenced from one sample in a study of neurological immune-mediated disorders. TCRdb called the 5' RACE reads again in MiXCR, with one record for every CDR3 protein. The table includes 90,000 to 100,000 distinct CDR3 sequences, 3% to 4.5% detected once. The material sequenced was PBMCs. The receptors were sampled from a woman aged 18-29 years with multiple sclerosis.

This clonotype was counted ten times or more. The chain is built from TRBV20-1 and TRBJ2-5; D unresolved. CDR3 size: 14 residues. Trimming cost V 0 bases and J 2 bases, with 10 bases left between them. Germline-derived CDR1 and CDR2 are DFQATT and SNEGSKA (reference sequence). The CDR3, as DNA: TGCAGTGCTAGAGATGTCCGAGTGCAAGAGACCCAGTACTTC. This gives the protein CSARDVRVQETQYF.

This clonotype was counted at least ten times. The V and J genes are TRBV20-1 and TRBJ1-5; possibly TRBD1 for D (6 bases). The CDR3 extends over 12 amino acids. V gave up 6 bases and J gave up 7 bases, with 13 bases separating them. The germline gives CDR1 DFQATT, CDR2 SNEGSKA (reference sequence). Written as DNA, the CDR3 is TGCAGTGCCCGAACAGGGCCCCAGCCCCAGCATTTT. It codes for CSARTGPQPQHF.

Many counts were recorded for this clonotype. The chain combines TRBV5-1 with TRBJ1-1; no firm D call. This CDR3 has 14 residues. Trimming took 0 bases from V and 2 from J, leaving 8 bases between them. In germline, CDR1 is SGHRS, CDR2 YFSETQ. CDR3 sequence (DNA): TGCGCCAGCAGCTTGGGAGGGCCCAACACTGAAGCTTTCTTT. Its translation: CASSLGGPNTEAFF.

This clonotype was seen at least ten times. The V call is TRBV12-3 or TRBV12-4, the J call TRBJ1-2; D is unclear. The ends were cut back, 3 bases at V and 2 bases at J, with 10 bases in the middle. The CDR3 covers 14 residues. CDR3 sequence: CASSFLAANYGYTF. The CDR3 DNA is TGTGCCAGCAGTTTTTTGGCGGCCAACTATGGCTACACCTTC.

Ten or more counts support this clonotype. J is TRBJ1-2 and V is TRBV5-1; 7 bases align to TRBD1. From germline, CDR1 is SGHRS and CDR2 YFSETQ. V was pared by 2 bases and J by 6 bases, with 13 bases of the junction left unmatched. The CDR3 consists of 16 residues. The chain's CDR3 is CASSFERTGAIDGYTF. The CDR3 region has the DNA TGCGCCAGCAGCTTTGAAAGGACAGGTGCTATAGATGGCTACACCTTC.